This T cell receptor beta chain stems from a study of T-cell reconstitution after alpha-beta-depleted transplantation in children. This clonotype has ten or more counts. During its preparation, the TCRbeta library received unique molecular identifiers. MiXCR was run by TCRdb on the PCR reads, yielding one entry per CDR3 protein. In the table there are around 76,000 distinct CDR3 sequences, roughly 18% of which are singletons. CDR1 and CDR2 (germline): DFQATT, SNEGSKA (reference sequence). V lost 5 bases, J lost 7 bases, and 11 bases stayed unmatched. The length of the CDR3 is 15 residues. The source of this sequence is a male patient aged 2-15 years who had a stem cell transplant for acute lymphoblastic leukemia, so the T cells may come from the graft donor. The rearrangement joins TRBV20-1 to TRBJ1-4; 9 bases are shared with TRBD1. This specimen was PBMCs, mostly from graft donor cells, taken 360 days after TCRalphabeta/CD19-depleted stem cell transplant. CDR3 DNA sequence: TGCAGTGCTGCGCTTGGGGACAGGGTGGGTGAAAAACTGTTTTTT. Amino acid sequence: CSAALGDRVGEKLFF.